The 20 T cell receptor beta chains presented below share a single source sample, sequenced in a study of shared clonotypes between healthy human individuals. The naive CD8 population came from CD45RO-negative cells selected for CCR7, without terminally differentiated effector memory CD45RA+ cells. The protocol was immunoSEQ multiplex PCR, while the TCRdb copy is restricted to in-frame clones and leaves out a portion. The sample lists roughly 2 million clones, just under 95% occurring once. The sample taken for sequencing was naive CD8+ T cells sorted from blood. These receptors were collected from a man younger than 35 in good health.

On this clone itself: Other DNA variants within this sample encode the same CDR3. The chain employs TRBV19 and TRBJ2-7; D call uncertain. Between the trimmed V and J ends, which lost 3 bases and 2 bases, there was a span of 8 bases. CDR3 size: 13 residues. The germline V gene encodes CDR1 LNHDA and CDR2 SQIVND (reference sequence). The CDR3 loop is CASSIGPTYEQYF. CDR3 bases: TGTGCCAGTAGTATCGGGCCGACCTACGAGCAGTACTTC.

The chain employs TRBV10-3 and TRBJ1-1; 9 bases are a match to TRBD1. This CDR3 region has 15 residues. The trim removed 6 bases at V and 0 bases at J, leaving 5 bases unmatched. Germline V gene data show CDR1 as ENHRY and CDR2 as SYGVKD. CDR3 loop: CAIRDGQGLNTEAFF. The DNA for the CDR3 is TGTGCCATCAGGGATGGACAGGGGTTGAACACTGAAGCTTTCTTT.

V is TRBV16 and J is TRBJ2-7, with 9 bases fitting TRBD1. There are 17 residues in the CDR3. With V trimmed by 2 bases and J by 2 bases, 10 bases remained unmatched. The germline gives CDR1 KGHSY, CDR2 FQNENV. The CDR3 reads CASSQVAGTGTTYEQYF. CDR3 bases: TGTGCCAGCAGCCAAGTAGCAGGGACAGGGACTACCTACGAGCAGTACTTC.

The chain carries TRBV7-9 and TRBJ1-2, with TRBD1 identical over 8 bases. Germline trimming cut 5 bases from V and 5 bases from J; bases unmatched to any gene: 7. The CDR3 spans 14 residues. Germline CDR1 reads SEHNR; CDR2 reads FQNEAQ (reference sequence). For the CDR3, the DNA is TGTGCCAGCAGCCCGGCAGGGGGCTGGTATGGCTACACCTTC. This encodes CASSPAGGWYGYTF.

This rearrangement joins TRBV9 to TRBJ1-2; 7 bases agree with TRBD1. Germline loops: CDR1 SGDLS, CDR2 YYNGEE. V trimming: 2 bases; J trimming: 4 bases; junction bases outside the gene matches: 5. This CDR3 contains 14 residues. This CDR3 reads CASSVQGEFYGYTF. In DNA form, the CDR3 reads TGTGCCAGCAGCGTGCAGGGGGAATTCTATGGCTACACCTTC. The variable domain in full, with the rest retrieved from reference TRBV9 and TRBJ1-2, is DSGVTQTPKHLITATGQRVTLRCSPRSGDLSVYWYQQSLDQGLQFLIQYYNGEERAKGNILERFSAQQFPDLHSELNLSSLELGDSALYFCASSVQGEFYGYTFGSGTRLTVV.

The chain joins TRBV25-1 to TRBJ2-1, with D unresolved. The CDR3 spans 12 residues. Germline CDR1 and CDR2: MGHDK and SYGVNS. Trimming stripped 2 bases from V and 4 bases from J, with 3 bases between. CDR3 region: CASSEVYNEQFF. The CDR3 region has the DNA TGTGCCAGCAGTGAAGTTTACAATGAGCAGTTCTTC.

The chain links TRBV2 to TRBJ2-7; TRBD1 matches at 8 bases. The CDR3 extends over 13 amino acids. Unmatched junction bases numbered 5, after V lost 7 bases and J lost 3 bases. Germline V gene data show CDR1 as SNHLY and CDR2 as FYNNEI. This chain's CDR3 is CASKTGEGYEQYF. The CDR3 DNA reads TGTGCCAGCAAGACAGGGGAAGGCTACGAGCAGTACTTC.

The chain is built from TRBV5-1 and TRBJ2-1, with D perhaps TRBD2 (6 bases). From germline, CDR1 is SGHRS and CDR2 YFSETQ. The CDR3 has 14 amino acids. V lost 4 bases, J lost 3 bases, and 11 bases lay in between. The CDR3 spells CASSRDSFYNEQFF. DNA for the CDR3: TGCGCCAGCAGCCGGGACTCATTCTACAATGAGCAGTTCTTC.

The chain uses TRBV6-5 and TRBJ1-4; the match to TRBD1 covers 7 bases. CDR1 is MNHEY, CDR2 SVGAGI, per germline. CDR3 length: 15 amino acids. V lost 8 bases to trimming and J lost 2 bases; unmatched junction nucleotides: 8. The CDR3 reads CASSIRDSTNEKLFF. Written as DNA, the CDR3 is TGTGCCAGCTCAATCCGGGACAGCACTAATGAAAAACTGTTTTTT.

This clone was observed a single time. The J gene is TRBJ2-7, the V gene TRBV11-2; possible D gene TRBD2, 6 bases. Germline values: CDR1 SGHAT, CDR2 FQNNGV. The CDR3 has 17 amino acids. The ends were cut back, 2 bases at V and 3 bases at J, with 20 bases in the middle. The CDR3 bases are TGTGCCAGCAGCTTATCTCTAGCAACGGAGGGTGGCTACGAGCAGTACTTC. Translated: CASSLSLATEGGYEQYF. Combining the CDR3 with reference TRBV11-2 and TRBJ2-7 gives the whole variable domain EAGVAQSPRYKIIEKRQSVAFWCNPISGHATLYWYQQILGQGPKLLIQFQNNGVVDDSQLPKDRFSAERLKGVDSTLKIQPAKLEDSAVYLCASSLSLATEGGYEQYFGPGTRLTVT.

The chain joins TRBV4-1 to TRBJ2-7, with TRBD1 matching 8 bases. In germline, CDR1 is MGHRA, CDR2 YSYEKL. The V gene end was trimmed by 2 bases and the J gene end by 5 bases; junction bases not matched to a gene: 8. The CDR3 is made up of 15 amino acids. The CDR3 sequence is CASSQLDRERDEQYF. In nucleotides, the CDR3 is TGCGCCAGCAGCCAATTGGACAGGGAGAGGGACGAGCAGTACTTC.

The CDR3 DNA follows: TGCGCCAGCAGCTTGGATGACACACGGCCCTTTAGCACAGATACGCAGTATTTT. Its protein product is CASSLDDTRPFSTDTQYF. The chain employs TRBV5-1 and TRBJ2-3; unclear D gene. The V and J ends lost 0 bases and 0 bases respectively, with 17 bases between them. The CDR3 has 18 residues. Germline V lookup: CDR1 SGHRS, CDR2 YFSETQ.

This chain connects TRBV11-2 to TRBJ2-7; D may match TRBD1 or TRBD2 (5 bases each). Trimming took 4 bases from V and 0 from J, leaving 13 bases between them. There are 15 residues in the CDR3. Germline CDR1 and CDR2: SGHAT and FQNNGV. CDR3: CASSSPGASSYEQYF. Written as DNA, the CDR3 is TGTGCCAGCAGCTCCCCCGGGGCCAGCTCCTACGAGCAGTACTTC.

This clone came up a few times. This CDR3 is also generated by other DNA sequences in the sample. The V call is TRBV5-5, the J call TRBJ2-7; TRBD1 might be the D (6 bases). V shed 1 base and J shed 0 bases, with 8 bases lying between them. The CDR3 extends over 14 amino acids. The germline V gene encodes CDR1 SGHKS and CDR2 YYEKEE (reference sequence). The CDR3 here is CASSLLQGSYEQYF. DNA of the CDR3: TGTGCCAGCAGCTTGCTACAGGGCTCCTACGAGCAGTACTTC.

The rearrangement joins TRBV5-5 to TRBJ2-7; no definite D call. The V gene's germline CDR1 is SGHKS and CDR2 YYEKEE (reference sequence). The CDR3 is made up of 14 amino acids. V was shortened by 0 bases and J by 3 bases, with 10 bases between the two germline ends. The CDR3 region has the DNA TGTGCCAGCAGCTTGGTCCCCAGTAACTACGAGCAGTACTTC. This encodes CASSLVPSNYEQYF.

This chain links TRBV25-1 with TRBJ1-2; TRBD1 agrees at 7 bases. CDR1 and CDR2 from the germline V gene are MGHDK and SYGVNS. V was clipped by 7 bases and J by 3 bases; unmatched bases: 8. CDR3 length: 14 residues. CDR3 protein: CASISTGNYYGYTF. The CDR3 coding sequence is TGTGCCAGCATATCGACAGGGAATTACTATGGCTACACCTTC.

The chain joins TRBV19 to TRBJ1-5; no definite D call. The CDR3 length is 14 residues. V was trimmed by 7 bases and J by 3 bases, leaving 13 bases between them. Per germline, CDR1 LNHDA and CDR2 SQIVND (reference sequence). CDR3: CASTLEGSNQPQHF. The CDR3 DNA reads as TGTGCCAGTACTCTCGAGGGATCCAATCAGCCCCAGCATTTT.

This rearrangement joins TRBV10-3 to TRBJ2-1; D unclear. Trimming pared 0 bases from V and 4 bases from J, leaving 4 bases between. The CDR3 sequence is 13 residues long. Germline lookup yields CDR1 ENHRY and CDR2 SYGVKD. The CDR3 DNA sequence: TGTGCCATCAGTGAGTCAGATTACAATGAGCAGTTCTTC. Protein: CAISESDYNEQFF.

For this clone: Different DNA sequences within this sample yield the same CDR3. The chain uses TRBV30 and TRBJ2-7; 10 nucleotides line up with TRBD1. Trimming took 0 bases from V and 5 from J; bases not matched to a gene: 4. The CDR3 consists of 14 residues. Germline V lookup: CDR1 GTSNPN, CDR2 SVGIG (reference sequence). The CDR3 DNA reads TGTGCCTGGAGTGTGGGGACAGGGGAGGACGAGCAGTACTTC. As protein: CAWSVGTGEDEQYF.

The chain links TRBV10-2 to TRBJ2-2; D is unresolved. V was trimmed by 3 bases and J by 6 bases, leaving 8 bases between them. The CDR3 is 13 amino acids. Germline assignment: CDR1 WSHSY and CDR2 SAAADI. The CDR3 region has the DNA TGCGCCAGCAGTGACCCCACTGCCGGGGAGCTGTTTTTT. Protein: CASSDPTAGELFF.